The text below deals with one T cell receptor (beta chain). Its antigen is undetermined. The assay used deep level. Only in-frame clones appear in the TCRdb table, and some are missing; sequencing was by immunoSEQ multiplex PCR. The sample yields 850,000 to 1,200,000 clones, around four fifths seen once. CDR1 and CDR2 (germline): SGHDN, FVKESK. V shed 1 base and J shed 4 bases, with 10 bases lying between them. The CDR3 is 14 residues long. CD4+ cells were split into CD45RA+ naive and CD45RA-negative memory subsets. The sample belongs to a study of shared clonotypes between healthy human individuals. Study-level background: CD8 memory received one plate per donor, CD8 naive two, CD4 memory three and CD4 naive three.

Study-wide results and caveats: Naive subsets, compared against memory subsets, generally had larger estimated richness values.

The V gene is TRBV14, the J gene TRBJ2-5; unclear D gene. The receptor was derived from a man between 18 and 29 years old in good health. Material for sequencing was memory CD4+ T cells sorted from blood. As for subset: CD45RA-negative fraction. The CDR3, as DNA: TGTGCCAGCAGCCAAGGTCGTTTCAGAGAGACCCAGTACTTC. Protein product: CASSQGRFRETQYF.